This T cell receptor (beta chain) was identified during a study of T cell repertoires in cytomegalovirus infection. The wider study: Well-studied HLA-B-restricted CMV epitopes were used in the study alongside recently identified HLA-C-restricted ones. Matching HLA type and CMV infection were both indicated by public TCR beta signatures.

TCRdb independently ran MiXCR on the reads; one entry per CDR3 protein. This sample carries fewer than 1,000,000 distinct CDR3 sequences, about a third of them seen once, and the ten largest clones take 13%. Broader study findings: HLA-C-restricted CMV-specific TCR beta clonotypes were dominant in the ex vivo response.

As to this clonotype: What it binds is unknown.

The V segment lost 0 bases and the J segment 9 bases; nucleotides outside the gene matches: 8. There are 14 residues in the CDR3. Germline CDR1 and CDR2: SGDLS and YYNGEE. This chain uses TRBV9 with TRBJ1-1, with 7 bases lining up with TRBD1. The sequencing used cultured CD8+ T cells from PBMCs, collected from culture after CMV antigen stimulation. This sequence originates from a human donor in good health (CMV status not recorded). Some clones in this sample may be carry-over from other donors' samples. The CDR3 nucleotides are TGTGCCAGCAGCGTAGGAAAAGGGGGACAGAAAGCTTTCTTT. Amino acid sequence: CASSVGKGGQKAFF.